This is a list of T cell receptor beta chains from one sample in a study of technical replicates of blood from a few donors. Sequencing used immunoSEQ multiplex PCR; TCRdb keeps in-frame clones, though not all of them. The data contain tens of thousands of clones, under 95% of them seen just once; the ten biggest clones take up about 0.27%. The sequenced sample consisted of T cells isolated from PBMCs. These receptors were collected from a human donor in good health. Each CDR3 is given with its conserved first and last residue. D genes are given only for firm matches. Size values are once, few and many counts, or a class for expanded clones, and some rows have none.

CASSPGQGASGWNTEAFF	TGTGCCAGCTCACCCGGGCAGGGGGCATCCGGTTGGAACACTGAAGCTTTCTTT	NA	TRBJ1-1	TRBD1	TRBV18
CASSFLGAEAFF	TGTGCCAGCAGTTTTCTAGGGGCCGAAGCTTTCTTT	NA	TRBJ1-1	NA	TRBV27
CASSLTGAKGYGYTF	TGTGCCAGCAGCCTGACAGGGGCCAAGGGCTATGGCTACACCTTC	once	TRBJ1-2	TRBD1	TRBV13
CASSEAWTGGEAFF	TGTGCCAGCAGTGAAGCGTGGACAGGGGGCGAAGCTTTCTTT	NA	TRBJ1-1	TRBD1	TRBV6-1
CASSGRTSSSYEQYF	TGTGCCAGCAGTGGACGGACTAGCAGTTCCTACGAGCAGTACTTC	NA	TRBJ2-7	TRBD2	TRBV6-1
CSVGWRTHRPDYGYTF	TGCAGCGTTGGGTGGAGGACCCATCGGCCAGACTATGGCTACACCTTC	NA	TRBJ1-2	NA	TRBV29-1
CASSLSTGGLQPQHF	TGTGCCAGCAGCTTAAGTACAGGGGGCTTACAGCCCCAGCATTTT	NA	TRBJ1-5	TRBD1	TRBV7-3
CASSLSLTGELFF	TGTGCCAGCAGCTTATCCCTCACCGGGGAGCTGTTTTTT	NA	TRBJ2-2	NA	TRBV11-3
CASSLGAYEQFF	TGTGCCAGCAGCTTAGGAGCGTATGAGCAGTTCTTC	NA	TRBJ2-1	NA	TRBV7-9
CASSLTESYEAFF	TGCGCCAGCAGCTTAACAGAGTCCTATGAAGCTTTCTTT	few	TRBJ1-1	NA	TRBV5-1
CASSGSVYSNEKLFF	TGTGCCAGCAGCGGAAGTGTCTATTCTAATGAAAAACTGTTTTTT	NA	TRBJ1-4	NA	TRBV9
CASSLYYAQYF	TGTGCCAGCAGTTTATACTACGCCCAGTACTTC	once	TRBJ2-5	NA	TRBV28
CASRQRGYYEQYF	TGTGCCAGCAGACAGCGGGGCTACTACGAGCAGTACTTC	NA	TRBJ2-7	TRBD2	TRBV27
CASSGTGGWTEKLFF	TGTGCTAGTTCGGGTACCGGGGGATGGACGGAAAAACTGTTTTTT	NA	TRBJ1-4	NA	TRBV12-5
CSVEDPLVQGILKEWNGYTF	TGCAGCGTTGAAGATCCTCTCGTACAGGGAATCCTTAAAGAGTGGAATGGCTACACCTTC	NA	TRBJ1-2	NA	TRBV29-1
CASRGAQYEQYF	TGTGCCAGCAGGGGGGCTCAATATGAGCAGTACTTC	NA	TRBJ2-7	NA	TRBV6-1
CASSQGIISGTAGQETQYF	TGCGCCAGCAGCCAAGGCATCATCTCCGGGACAGCCGGCCAAGAGACCCAGTACTTC	NA	TRBJ2-5	TRBD1	TRBV4-1
CASSEAVGDIRYEQYF	TGTGCCAGCAGTGAGGCCGTAGGGGACATCCGTTACGAGCAGTACTTC	NA	TRBJ2-7	NA	TRBV2
CASSSRGTGASSGANVLTF	TGTGCCAGCAGCTCTAGGGGGACAGGGGCGAGCTCTGGGGCCAACGTCCTGACTTTC	NA	TRBJ2-6	TRBD1	TRBV7-6
CASSFPVNIYNEKLFF	TGTGCCAGCAGCTTTCCCGTAAATATCTATAATGAAAAACTGTTTTTT	once	TRBJ1-4	NA	TRBV11-2
CASKGGGHLNEKLFF	TGTGCCAGCAAGGGAGGGGGACATCTAAATGAAAAACTGTTTTTT	NA	TRBJ1-4	NA	TRBV27
CAWSVAGGWVGELFF	TGTGCCTGGAGTGTTGCGGGGGGTTGGGTCGGGGAGCTGTTTTTT	NA	TRBJ2-2	TRBD2	TRBV30
CASSPGTGSFYEQYF	TGTGCCAGCAGTCCCGGGACAGGTTCCTTCTACGAGCAGTACTTC	NA	TRBJ2-7	TRBD1	TRBV6-5
CASGLDRDSYNEQFF	TGTGCCAGCGGCCTAGACAGAGACTCCTACAATGAGCAGTTCTTC	NA	TRBJ2-1	NA	TRBV6-5
CASSLSSRGAWSPLHF	TGTGCCAGCAGTTTGTCGAGCCGGGGGGCATGGTCACCCCTCCACTTT	NA	TRBJ1-6	NA	TRBV27
CASSSQATKKETQYF	TGCGCCAGCAGTTCTCAGGCAACCAAGAAAGAGACCCAGTACTTC	NA	TRBJ2-5	NA	TRBV5-1
CASSLDPGSVRYYGYTF	TGTGCCAGCAGCTTGGACCCGGGTTCGGTGCGGTACTATGGCTACACCTTC	NA	TRBJ1-2	NA	TRBV5-4
CASSPDRAGANYGYTF	TGTGCCAGCAGCCCCGACAGGGCCGGGGCTAACTATGGCTACACCTTC	NA	TRBJ1-2	TRBD1	TRBV7-6
CASSHSSGGHSTIDTQYF	TGCGCCAGCAGCCACTCTAGCGGGGGGCACTCAACCATAGATACGCAGTATTTT	NA	TRBJ2-3	TRBD2	TRBV4-1
CSVAQGPPYEQYF	TGCAGCGTTGCGCAGGGTCCTCCCTACGAGCAGTACTTC	NA	TRBJ2-7	NA	TRBV29-1
CARGSGGAADTQYF	TGTGCCAGGGGGTCAGGGGGCGCAGCAGATACGCAGTATTTT	NA	TRBJ2-3	TRBD1	TRBV7-9
CARSGGATDTQYF	TGCGCCAGGAGCGGGGGGGCCACAGATACGCAGTATTTT	NA	TRBJ2-3	TRBD2	TRBV10-2